These 18 T cell receptor beta chains share one sample of origin, sequenced in a study of blood T cell repertoires in COVID-19. Clones were sequenced by immunoSEQ multiplex PCR, and TCRdb holds only the in-frame ones, with some missing. The data show just over 80,000 clones, under 90% seen once. Sequencing was done on a sample of peripheral blood. The receptors stem from a man at least 80 years old with acute or convalescent COVID-19.

V usage is TRBV24-1 and J usage is TRBJ2-1; TRBD1 matches at 9 bases. CDR3 length equals 15 residues. Trimming at V came to 4 bases and at J to 6 bases, leaving 6 bases not matched to a gene. Germline V lookup: CDR1 KGHDR, CDR2 SFDVKD. The CDR3, as DNA: TGTGCCACCAGTGACCCGGGACAGGGCAGCAATGAGCAGTTCTTC. It translates to CATSDPGQGSNEQFF.

The chain joins TRBV5-1 to TRBJ2-7, with a tentative D call TRBD2 (5 bases). The CDR3 sequence is 14 residues long. Germline-derived CDR1 and CDR2 are SGHRS and YFSETQ. The V end was cut by 0 bases, the J end by 6 bases, with 13 bases between. CDR3 DNA: TGCGCCAGCAGCTTGGCAACTAGTATTCCCGAGCAGTACTTC. As protein: CASSLATSIPEQYF.

The chain joins TRBV18 to TRBJ1-5; D not certain. This CDR3 spans 13 amino acids. With 6 bases removed from V and 4 bases from J, the gap between germline ends came to 10 bases. From germline, CDR1 is KGHSH and CDR2 LQKENI. In nucleotides, the CDR3 is TGTGCCAGCTCCGGGTCCATAAATCAGCCCCAGCATTTT. Residues: CASSGSINQPQHF.

The J gene is TRBJ1-1, the V gene TRBV25-1; 9 bases are a match to TRBD1. Germline V gene data show CDR1 as MGHDK and CDR2 as SYGVNS. This CDR3 has 14 amino acids. V shed 2 bases, J shed 7 bases, and the junction held 5 bases outside the gene matches. CDR3 DNA sequence: TGTGCCAGCAGTGAAGCGGGACAGGGAGTTGAAGCTTTCTTT. Encoded protein: CASSEAGQGVEAFF.

The chain recombines TRBV5-1 with TRBJ1-1; D may be TRBD1 (6 bases). Germline lookup yields CDR1 SGHRS and CDR2 YFSETQ. This CDR3 spans 16 amino acids. Trimming left V 0 bases short and J 0 bases short, with 12 bases between. For the CDR3, the DNA is TGCGCCAGCAGCTTGGGGTTAGGACAGATGAACACTGAAGCTTTCTTT. This codes for CASSLGLGQMNTEAFF.

V usage is TRBV5-4 and J usage is TRBJ2-7; 9 nucleotides match TRBD2. Germline trimming cut 3 bases from V and 4 bases from J; bases unmatched to any gene: 11. The CDR3 has 16 amino acids. Germline V gene data show CDR1 as SGHNT and CDR2 as YYREEE (reference sequence). The CDR3 loop is CASSSRLAEKTYEQYF. CDR3 nucleotides: TGTGCCAGCAGCTCCCGACTAGCGGAGAAGACATACGAGCAGTACTTC.

The V gene is TRBV5-1, the J gene TRBJ2-2; TRBD2 matches at 7 bases. The J segment lost 6 bases and the V segment lost 2 bases, leaving 7 bases of the junction unmatched. The germline gives CDR1 SGHRS, CDR2 YFSETQ. This CDR3 has 15 amino acids. CDR3: CASSFQAGVAGELFF. The CDR3 DNA sequence: TGCGCCAGCAGCTTTCAGGCGGGAGTCGCCGGGGAGCTGTTTTTT.

This clone was seen a few times. The CDR3, as DNA: TGTGCCAGCTCACCAGTCTCGTCGGCGGGTATCTACGAGCAGTACTTC. Amino acid sequence: CASSPVSSAGIYEQYF. The gene calls are TRBV18 and TRBJ2-7; weak D call: TRBD2 (5 bases). With 2 bases removed from V and 3 bases from J, the gap between germline ends came to 17 bases. Germline CDR1 KGHSH, CDR2 LQKENI. This CDR3 has 16 amino acids. The full variable domain, in which reference TRBV18 and TRBJ2-7 provide the parts outside the CDR3, is NAGVMQNPRHLVRRRGQEARLRCSPMKGHSHVYWYRQLPEEGLKFMVYLQKENIIDESGMPKERFSAEFPKEGPSILRIQQVVRGDSAAYFCASSPVSSAGIYEQYFGPGTRLTVT.

This rearrangement joins TRBV3-1 (or the pseudogene TRBV3-2) to TRBJ1-2; D not certain. CDR1 and CDR2 from the germline V gene are LGHDT and YNNKEL (reference sequence). The CDR3 is 11 residues long. V lost 4 bases to trimming and J lost 8 bases, with 8 bases between them. In DNA, the CDR3 is TGTGCCAGCAGCCTTAATAGAGGCTACACCTTC. This codes for CASSLNRGYTF.

This chain joins TRBV5-8 and TRBJ2-5; TRBD2 might be the D (6 bases). Germline values: CDR1 SGHTS, CDR2 YDEGEE. V was pared by 4 bases and J by 5 bases, with 12 bases between. This CDR3 is 13 amino acids long. As DNA, the CDR3 is TGTGCCAGCAGCCTCTCGGGGGAGGAGACCCAGTACTTC. This gives the protein CASSLSGEETQYF.

V and J are TRBV10-3 and TRBJ2-7, with 7 bases fitting TRBD2. The CDR3 is 16 residues long. Trimming took 0 bases from V and 0 from J; bases not matched to a gene: 5. Germline V gene lookup returns CDR1 ENHRY and CDR2 SYGVKD. DNA of the CDR3: TGTGCCATCAGTGAGTCAAAGTTAGCGGGCTCCTACGAGCAGTACTTC. It codes for CAISESKLAGSYEQYF.

The chain joins TRBV19 to TRBJ1-6, with 9 nucleotides matching TRBD1. Looked up from germline, CDR1 is LNHDA and CDR2 is SQIVND (reference sequence). The CDR3 is made up of 16 amino acids. Trimming took 6 bases from V and 8 from J; bases not matched to a gene: 11. This chain's CDR3 is CASSKNRGPGDSPLHF. The CDR3 DNA sequence: TGTGCCAGTAGCAAAAACAGGGGGCCTGGGGATTCACCCCTCCACTTT. The variable domain in full, completed from reference TRBV19 and TRBJ1-6, reads DGGITQSPKYLFRKEGQNVTLSCEQNLNHDAMYWYRQDPGQGLRLIYYSQIVNDFQKGDIAEGYSVSREKKESFPLTVTSAQKNPTAFYLCASSKNRGPGDSPLHFGNGTRLTVT.

CDR3 nucleotides: TGTGCCAGCTCACGAAACCGGGACAGCATGAACACTGAAGCTTTCTTT. This translates into CASSRNRDSMNTEAFF. V is TRBV18 and J is TRBJ1-1, with 7 bases lining up with TRBD1. The CDR3 totals 16 residues. Germline loops: CDR1 KGHSH, CDR2 LQKENI. J was trimmed by 0 bases and V by 4 bases; bases with no gene match: 8.

The sample holds one count of this clone. The CDR3 nucleotides are TGCGCCAGCAGCGCCGAGGGGGGGACGGGAAACACCATATATTTT. It encodes CASSAEGGTGNTIYF. The J gene is TRBJ1-3, the V gene TRBV4-3, with a possible D match to TRBD1 (6 bases). Per germline, CDR1 LGHNA and CDR2 YSLEER. V lost 5 bases to trimming and J lost 4 bases, with 15 bases between them. The CDR3 has 15 amino acids.

The CDR3 loop reads CASSDRGMNTEAFF. The DNA for the CDR3 is TGTGCCAGCAGTGACAGGGGCATGAACACTGAAGCTTTCTTT. This sequence joins TRBV2 and TRBJ1-1; D is perhaps TRBD1 (6 bases). V dropped 3 bases and J dropped 0 bases, with 8 bases sitting between them. The V gene's germline CDR1 is SNHLY and CDR2 FYNNEI. The CDR3 is 14 residues long.

The chain recombines TRBV2 with TRBJ1-2; TRBD1 aligns across 7 bases. This CDR3 is built from 15 residues. Germline CDR1 and CDR2: SNHLY and FYNNEI. V dropped 7 bases and J dropped 1; count of bases not matched to a gene: 9. The CDR3, as DNA: TGTGCCAGCACTCGGGACAGTGCTTATAACTATGGCTACACCTTC. It translates to CASTRDSAYNYGYTF.

This chain connects TRBV9 to TRBJ1-2; 9 nucleotides align to TRBD1. With V trimmed by 4 bases and J by 8 bases, 6 bases remained unmatched. CDR1 SGDLS and CDR2 YYNGEE come from the germline V gene. The CDR3 is 13 residues long. The CDR3 is CASSLTGGTGYTF. In DNA form, the CDR3 reads TGTGCCAGCAGCCTTACAGGGGGCACGGGCTACACCTTC.

This chain joins TRBV19 and TRBJ2-1, with TRBD2 identical over 11 bases. Germline V gives CDR1 LNHDA, CDR2 SQIVND (reference sequence). The CDR3 has 15 amino acids. V was clipped by 5 bases and J by 9 bases; unmatched bases: 9. In DNA, the CDR3 is TGTGCCAGTAGTTCCACTAGCGGGGGTATTCTTGAGCAGTTCTTC. Protein sequence: CASSSTSGGILEQFF.